The entry below gives a single T cell receptor (beta chain) sequence along with its context. This entry comes from a study of blood T cells in healthy people across ages. The CDR3 totals 16 residues. The ends lost 0 bases at V and 1 base at J; junction bases unmatched: 5. Germline V gene lookup returns CDR1 SEHNR and CDR2 FQNEAQ (reference sequence). The second PCR ran roughly 6 to 11 cycles with a sample-barcoded 5' primer and J-beta primers. Each CDR3 protein gets one entry after TCRdb re-called the 5' RACE reads with MiXCR. The table has about 1.1 million distinct CDR3 sequences, less than 45% seen once.

The sequence derives from a man between 18 and 29 years old in good health. Material: blood. The chain has TRBV7-9 and TRBJ1-1, with TRBD1 matching over 7 bases. This CDR3 reads CASSLARGTENTEAFF. The DNA for the CDR3 is TGTGCCAGCAGCTTAGCGCGGGGGACAGAGAACACTGAAGCTTTCTTT. The variable domain in full, completed from reference TRBV7-9 and TRBJ1-1, reads DTGVSQNPRHKITKRGQNVTFRCDPISEHNRLYWYRQTLGQGPEFLTYFQNEAQLEKSRLLSDRFSAERPKGSFSTLEIQRTEQGDSAMYLCASSLARGTENTEAFFGQGTRLTVV.